This T cell receptor (beta chain) is from a study of blood T cells in healthy people across ages. Regarding the study as a whole: Both naive CD4+ cell counts and diversity were greater in long-lived donors than in aged donors.

From germline, CDR1 is MNHEY and CDR2 SVGEGT. This CDR3 is built from 16 residues. The junction had 8 bases not matched to a gene; V was cut back by 4 bases and J by 0 bases. A sample-barcoded 5' primer and a J-beta primer mix were used in a second PCR of roughly 7 to 11 cycles. TCRdb passed the 5' RACE reads through MiXCR, listing each CDR3 protein once. The sample lists around 1,100,000 distinct CDR3 sequences; less than 45% were seen once. About this clonotype: The antigen remains undetermined.

The sequence derives from a man between 18 and 35 years old in good health. Sequenced input: blood. The chain couples TRBV6-2 or TRBV6-3 to TRBJ1-1; 7 bases are a match to TRBD1. CDR3 sequence (DNA): TGTGCCAGCAGTTGGATACCGGGACAGTTGAACACTGAAGCTTTCTTT. Translated: CASSWIPGQLNTEAFF.